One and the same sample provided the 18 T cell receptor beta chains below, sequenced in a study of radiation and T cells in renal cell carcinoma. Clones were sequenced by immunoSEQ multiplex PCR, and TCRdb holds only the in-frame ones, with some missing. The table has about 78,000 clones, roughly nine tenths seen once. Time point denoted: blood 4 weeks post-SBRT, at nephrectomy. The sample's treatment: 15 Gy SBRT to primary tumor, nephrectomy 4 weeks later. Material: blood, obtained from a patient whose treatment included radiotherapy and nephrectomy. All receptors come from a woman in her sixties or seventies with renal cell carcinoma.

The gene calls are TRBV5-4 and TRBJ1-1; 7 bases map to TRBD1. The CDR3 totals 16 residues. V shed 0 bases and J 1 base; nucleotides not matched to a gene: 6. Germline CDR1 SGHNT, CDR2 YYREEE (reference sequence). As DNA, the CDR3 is TGTGCCAGCAGCTTGGAGGGGGCAAGGCGGAACACTGAAGCTTTCTTT. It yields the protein CASSLEGARRNTEAFF.

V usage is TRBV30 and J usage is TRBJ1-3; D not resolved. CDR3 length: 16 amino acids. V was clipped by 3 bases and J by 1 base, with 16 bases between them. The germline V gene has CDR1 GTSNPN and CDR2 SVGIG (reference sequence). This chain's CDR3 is CAWSDLRLGSGNTIYF. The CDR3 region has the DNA TGTGCCTGGAGCGACCTCCGACTAGGGTCTGGAAACACCATATATTTT.

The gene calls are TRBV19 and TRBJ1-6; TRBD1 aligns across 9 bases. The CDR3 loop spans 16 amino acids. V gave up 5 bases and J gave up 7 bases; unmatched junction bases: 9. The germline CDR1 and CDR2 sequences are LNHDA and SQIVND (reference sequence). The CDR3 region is CASSPGQGSWNSPLHF. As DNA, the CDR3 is TGTGCCAGTAGTCCTGGACAGGGGTCGTGGAATTCACCCCTCCACTTT. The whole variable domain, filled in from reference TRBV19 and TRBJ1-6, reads DGGITQSPKYLFRKEGQNVTLSCEQNLNHDAMYWYRQDPGQGLRLIYYSQIVNDFQKGDIAEGYSVSREKKESFPLTVTSAQKNPTAFYLCASSPGQGSWNSPLHFGNGTRLTVT.

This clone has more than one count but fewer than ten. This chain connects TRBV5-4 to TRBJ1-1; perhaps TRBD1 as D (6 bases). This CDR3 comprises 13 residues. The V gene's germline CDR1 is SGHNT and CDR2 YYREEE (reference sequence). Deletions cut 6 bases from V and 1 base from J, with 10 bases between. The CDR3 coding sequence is TGTGCCAGCAACCTGGACAGGAACACTGAAGCTTTCTTT. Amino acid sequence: CASNLDRNTEAFF.

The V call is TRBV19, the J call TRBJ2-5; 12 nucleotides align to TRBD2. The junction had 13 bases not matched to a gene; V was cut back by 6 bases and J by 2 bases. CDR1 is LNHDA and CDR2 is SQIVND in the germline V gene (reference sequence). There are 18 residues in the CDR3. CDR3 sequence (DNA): TGTGCCAGTAGCCTCACTCTGACTAGCGGGGGAGCACAAGAGACCCAGTACTTC. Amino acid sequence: CASSLTLTSGGAQETQYF.

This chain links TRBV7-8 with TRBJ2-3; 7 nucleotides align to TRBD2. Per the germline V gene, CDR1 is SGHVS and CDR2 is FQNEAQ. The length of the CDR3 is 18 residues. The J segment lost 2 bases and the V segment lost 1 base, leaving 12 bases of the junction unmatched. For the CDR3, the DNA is TGTGCCAGCAGCTTAGTAGTAGCTAGCGGATCTTACACAGATACGCAGTATTTT. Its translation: CASSLVVASGSYTDTQYF.

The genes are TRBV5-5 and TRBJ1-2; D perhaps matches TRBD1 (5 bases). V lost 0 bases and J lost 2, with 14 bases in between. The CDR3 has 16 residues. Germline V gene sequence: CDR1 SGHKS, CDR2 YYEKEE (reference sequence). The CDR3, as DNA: TGTGCCAGCAGCTTGGTTGGGCAGGGAACGAACTATGGCTACACCTTC. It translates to CASSLVGQGTNYGYTF. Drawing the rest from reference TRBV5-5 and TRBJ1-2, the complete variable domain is DAGVTQSPTHLIKTRGQQVTLRCSPISGHKSVSWYQQVLGQGPQFIFQYYEKEERGRGNFPDRFSARQFPNYSSELNVNALLLGDSALYLCASSLVGQGTNYGYTFGSGTRLTVV.

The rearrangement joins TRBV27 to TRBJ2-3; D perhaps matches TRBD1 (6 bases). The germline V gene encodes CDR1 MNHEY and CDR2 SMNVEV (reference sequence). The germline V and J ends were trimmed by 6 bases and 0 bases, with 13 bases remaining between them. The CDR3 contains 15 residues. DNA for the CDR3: TGTGCCAGCAGAAGGACAGTAAAAAGCACAGATACGCAGTATTTT. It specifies CASRRTVKSTDTQYF.

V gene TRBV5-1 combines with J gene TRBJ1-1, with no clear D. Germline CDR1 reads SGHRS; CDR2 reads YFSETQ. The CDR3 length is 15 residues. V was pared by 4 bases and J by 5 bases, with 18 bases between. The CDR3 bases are TGCGCCAGCAGCCCAGCAGGTGGAGGTTATACTGAAGCTTTCTTT. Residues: CASSPAGGGYTEAFF.

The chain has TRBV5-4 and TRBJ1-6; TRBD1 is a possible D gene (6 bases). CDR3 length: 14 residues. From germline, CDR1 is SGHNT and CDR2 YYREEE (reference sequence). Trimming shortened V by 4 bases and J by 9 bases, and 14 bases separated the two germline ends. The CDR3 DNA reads TGTGCCAGCAGCATACAGGGTCTAGGTTCACCCCTCCACTTT. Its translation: CASSIQGLGSPLHF.

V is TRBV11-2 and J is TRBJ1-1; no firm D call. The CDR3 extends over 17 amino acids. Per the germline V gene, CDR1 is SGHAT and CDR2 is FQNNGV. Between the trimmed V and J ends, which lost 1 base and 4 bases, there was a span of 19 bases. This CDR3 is CASSLGMGRSRSTEAFF. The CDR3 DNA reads TGTGCCAGCAGCTTAGGGATGGGTAGGTCTCGGAGCACTGAAGCTTTCTTT.

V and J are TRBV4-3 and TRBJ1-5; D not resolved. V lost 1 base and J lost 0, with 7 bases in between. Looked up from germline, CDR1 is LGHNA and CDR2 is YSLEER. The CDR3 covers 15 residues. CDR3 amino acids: CASSQGRISNQPQHF. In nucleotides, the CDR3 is TGCGCCAGCAGCCAAGGCCGGATTAGCAATCAGCCCCAGCATTTT.

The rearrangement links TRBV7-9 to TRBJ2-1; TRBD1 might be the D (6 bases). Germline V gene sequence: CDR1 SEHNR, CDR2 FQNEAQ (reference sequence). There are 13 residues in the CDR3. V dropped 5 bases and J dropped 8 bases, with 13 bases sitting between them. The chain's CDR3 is CASSPNHRDEQFF. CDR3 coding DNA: TGTGCCAGCAGCCCCAACCACAGGGATGAGCAGTTCTTC. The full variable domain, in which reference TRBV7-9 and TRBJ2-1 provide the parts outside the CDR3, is DTGVSQNPRHKITKRGQNVTFRCDPISEHNRLYWYRQTLGQGPEFLTYFQNEAQLEKSRLLSDRFSAERPKGSFSTLEIQRTEQGDSAMYLCASSPNHRDEQFFGPGTRLTVL.

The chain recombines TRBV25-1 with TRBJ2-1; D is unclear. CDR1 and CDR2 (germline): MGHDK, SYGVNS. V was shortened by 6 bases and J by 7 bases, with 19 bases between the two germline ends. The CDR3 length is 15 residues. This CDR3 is CASRSDFDVGNEQFF. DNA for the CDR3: TGTGCCAGCAGATCCGACTTCGATGTGGGGAATGAGCAGTTCTTC.

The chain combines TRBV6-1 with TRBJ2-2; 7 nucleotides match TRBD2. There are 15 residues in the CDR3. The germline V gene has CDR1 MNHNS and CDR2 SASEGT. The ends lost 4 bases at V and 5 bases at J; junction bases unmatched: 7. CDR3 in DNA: TGTGCCAGCAGTGTCCTTTGGGGGGGTACCGGGGAGCTGTTTTTT. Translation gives CASSVLWGGTGELFF.

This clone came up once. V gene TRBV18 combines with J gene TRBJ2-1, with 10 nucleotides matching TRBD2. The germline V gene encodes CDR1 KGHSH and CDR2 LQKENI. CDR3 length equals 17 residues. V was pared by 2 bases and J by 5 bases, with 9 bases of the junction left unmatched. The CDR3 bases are TGTGCCAGCTCACCAGTCGCTAGCGGGGGAATTAACAATGAGCAGTTCTTC. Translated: CASSPVASGGINNEQFF. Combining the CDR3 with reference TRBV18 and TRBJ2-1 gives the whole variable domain NAGVMQNPRHLVRRRGQEARLRCSPMKGHSHVYWYRQLPEEGLKFMVYLQKENIIDESGMPKERFSAEFPKEGPSILRIQQVVRGDSAAYFCASSPVASGGINNEQFFGPGTRLTVL.

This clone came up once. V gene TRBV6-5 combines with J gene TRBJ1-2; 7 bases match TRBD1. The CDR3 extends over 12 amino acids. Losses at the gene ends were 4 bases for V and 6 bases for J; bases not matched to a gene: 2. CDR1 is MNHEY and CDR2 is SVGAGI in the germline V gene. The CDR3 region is CASSSGTDGYTF. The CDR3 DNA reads TGTGCCAGCAGTTCCGGGACAGATGGCTACACCTTC.

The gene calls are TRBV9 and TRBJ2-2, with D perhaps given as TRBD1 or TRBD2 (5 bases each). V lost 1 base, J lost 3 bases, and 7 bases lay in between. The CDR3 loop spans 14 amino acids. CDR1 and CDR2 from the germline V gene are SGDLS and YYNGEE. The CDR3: CASSVRGDTGELFF. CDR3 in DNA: TGTGCCAGCAGCGTAAGGGGAGACACCGGGGAGCTGTTTTTT.